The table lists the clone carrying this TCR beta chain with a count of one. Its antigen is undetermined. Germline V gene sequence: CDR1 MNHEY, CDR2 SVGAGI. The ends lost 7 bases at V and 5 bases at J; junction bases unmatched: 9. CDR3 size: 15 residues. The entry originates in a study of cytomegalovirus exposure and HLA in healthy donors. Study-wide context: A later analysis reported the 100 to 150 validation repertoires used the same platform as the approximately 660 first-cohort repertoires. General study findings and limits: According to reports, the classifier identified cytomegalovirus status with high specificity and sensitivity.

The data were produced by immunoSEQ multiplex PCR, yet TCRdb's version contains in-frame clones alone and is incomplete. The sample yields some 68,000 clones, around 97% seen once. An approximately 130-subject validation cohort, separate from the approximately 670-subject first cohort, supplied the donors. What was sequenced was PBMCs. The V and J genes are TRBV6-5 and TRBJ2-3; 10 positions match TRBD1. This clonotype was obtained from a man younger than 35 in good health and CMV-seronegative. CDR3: CASIPMTGGGDTQYF. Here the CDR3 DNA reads TGTGCCAGCATCCCTATGACAGGGGGCGGAGATACGCAGTATTTT.